What follows are 17 T cell receptor beta chains derived from one specimen sequenced in a study of blood T cell repertoires in COVID-19. Method: immunoSEQ multiplex PCR; TCRdb's copy keeps in-frame clones and lacks some. Of about 230,000 clones in the sample, 88% were seen once. The sequenced sample was peripheral blood. Source of these receptors: a woman aged 55-75 years with acute or convalescent COVID-19.

V usage is TRBV7-9 and J usage is TRBJ1-2, with 10 bases lining up with TRBD1. After removal of 1 base from V and 5 bases from J, the junction contained 7 bases not matched to a gene. The CDR3 contains 16 residues. The germline gives CDR1 SEHNR, CDR2 FQNEAQ (reference sequence). This CDR3 is CASSLERQGAWYGYTF. The CDR3 bases are TGTGCCAGCAGCTTAGAGCGACAGGGGGCCTGGTATGGCTACACCTTC.

J is TRBJ2-1 and V is TRBV4-1; 12 bases fit TRBD2. Losses at the gene ends were 4 bases for V and 9 bases for J; bases not matched to a gene: 10. Germline CDR1 is MGHRA and CDR2 is YSYEKL. The CDR3 has 16 amino acids. The CDR3 spells CASSPLLAGGRSEQFF. The CDR3 DNA reads TGCGCCAGCAGCCCTTTACTAGCGGGAGGCCGGAGTGAGCAGTTCTTC.

The chain couples TRBV6-1 to TRBJ1-3; 8 bases line up with TRBD1. Germline V gene data show CDR1 as MNHNS and CDR2 as SASEGT. CDR3 length: 16 residues. Trimming at V came to 2 bases and at J to 0 bases, leaving 3 bases not matched to a gene. CDR3 amino acids: CASSEPGGNSGNTIYF. The CDR3 DNA is TGTGCCAGCAGTGAACCAGGGGGCAACTCTGGAAACACCATATATTTT.

The rearrangement joins TRBV6-8 to TRBJ2-7; 8 bases are a match to TRBD1. The J segment lost 4 bases and the V segment lost 5 bases, leaving 4 bases of the junction unmatched. This CDR3 comprises 13 residues. CDR1 and CDR2 (germline): MNHGY, SAAAGT. The CDR3 spells CASSPDRGYEQYF. CDR3 DNA sequence: TGTGCCAGCAGTCCTGACAGGGGTTACGAGCAGTACTTC.

The chain has TRBV5-4 and TRBJ1-3; D is unresolved. V lost 3 bases and J lost 8, with 18 bases in between. The CDR3 runs 15 residues. Germline loops: CDR1 SGHNT, CDR2 YYREEE (reference sequence). The CDR3 spells CASSSQRGPGDTIYF. The CDR3 DNA is TGTGCCAGCAGCTCCCAGAGAGGGCCTGGGGACACCATATATTTT.

The chain recombines TRBV5-1 with TRBJ1-3; D might be TRBD1 (6 bases). The CDR3 contains 16 residues. The V end lost 4 bases, the J end lost 0 bases, and 14 bases lay between the germline ends. Germline CDR1 SGHRS, CDR2 YFSETQ. CDR3: CASSPADRTSGNTIYF. Here the CDR3 DNA reads TGCGCCAGCAGCCCGGCCGACAGGACCTCTGGAAACACCATATATTTT.

This chain uses TRBV28 with TRBJ1-5; TRBD1 matches 8 bases. This CDR3 is built from 15 residues. V shed 6 bases, J shed 3 bases, and the junction held 7 bases outside the gene matches. The germline gives CDR1 MDHEN, CDR2 SYDVKM. The CDR3 sequence: CASRSQGAPNQPQHF. CDR3 in DNA: TGTGCCAGCAGAAGCCAGGGGGCCCCCAATCAGCCCCAGCATTTT.

V usage is TRBV3-1 (or the pseudogene TRBV3-2) and J usage is TRBJ2-5; 10 nucleotides line up with TRBD1. Germline CDR1 LGHDT, CDR2 YNNKEL (reference sequence). This CDR3 spans 17 amino acids. The V segment lost 0 bases and the J segment 4 bases; nucleotides outside the gene matches: 8. The CDR3 DNA reads TGTGCCAGCAGCCAAGATAGACGACAGGGGGCTTCAGAGACCCAGTACTTC. This translates into CASSQDRRQGASETQYF.

The chain has TRBV5-1 and TRBJ1-1; D is perhaps TRBD1 (6 bases). CDR1 is SGHRS and CDR2 is YFSETQ in the germline V gene. The CDR3 sequence is 13 residues long. The V gene lost 5 bases and the J gene lost 5 bases, with 13 bases spanning the gap. The CDR3 bases are TGCGCCAGCAGACAGGGACTAAAGACTGAAGCTTTCTTT. Encoded protein: CASRQGLKTEAFF.

This clone was picked up many times. The V gene is TRBV18, the J gene TRBJ1-2; D is ambiguous. V lost 2 bases to trimming and J lost 0 bases, with 10 bases between them. The CDR3 is 15 amino acids. CDR1 and CDR2 (germline): KGHSH, LQKENI. As DNA, the CDR3 is TGTGCCAGCTCACCAACGGCTGGAGCTAACTATGGCTACACCTTC. Its protein product is CASSPTAGANYGYTF.

This chain joins TRBV11-2 and TRBJ2-7; 11 nucleotides align to TRBD2. This CDR3 spans 16 amino acids. Germline V lookup: CDR1 SGHAT, CDR2 FQNNGV. Trimming removed 1 base from V and 1 base from J; junction bases left unmatched: 3. As DNA, the CDR3 is TGTGCCAGCAGCTTAGTCCCTAGCGGGAGGTCCTACGAGCAGTACTTC. This codes for CASSLVPSGRSYEQYF. Filled out from reference TRBV11-2 and TRBJ2-7, the complete variable domain reads EAGVAQSPRYKIIEKRQSVAFWCNPISGHATLYWYQQILGQGPKLLIQFQNNGVVDDSQLPKDRFSAERLKGVDSTLKIQPAKLEDSAVYLCASSLVPSGRSYEQYFGPGTRLTVT.

The CDR3 is CASSPGKNYEQYF. As DNA, the CDR3 is TGTGCCAGCAGCCCCGGGAAGAACTACGAGCAGTACTTC. V and J are TRBV6-5 and TRBJ2-7; a weak D match, TRBD2 (5 bases). Looked up from germline, CDR1 is MNHEY and CDR2 is SVGAGI. Between the trimmed V and J ends, which lost 6 bases and 3 bases, there was a span of 12 bases. CDR3 size: 13 residues.

The CDR3 coding sequence is TGTGCCATCAGAATGGACAGGCCCTATAATTCACCCCTCCACTTT. Its translation is CAIRMDRPYNSPLHF. This chain connects TRBV10-3 to TRBJ1-6; 7 bases align to TRBD1. This CDR3 has 15 residues. From germline, CDR1 is ENHRY and CDR2 SYGVKD. After removal of 6 bases from V and 2 bases from J, the junction contained 4 bases not matched to a gene.

The chain couples TRBV11-1 to TRBJ1-2; maybe TRBD1 (5 bases). There are 15 residues in the CDR3. Germline V lookup: CDR1 SGHAT, CDR2 FQDESV (reference sequence). The V gene lost 5 bases and the J gene lost 4 bases, with 17 bases spanning the gap. The DNA of the CDR3 is TGTGCCAGCAGCCCAAGCGGGGAGAGGGGCTATGGCTACACCTTC. This translates into CASSPSGERGYGYTF.

The chain is built from TRBV11-2 and TRBJ2-2; tentatively, D is TRBD2 (6 bases). The ends were cut back, 2 bases at V and 15 bases at J, with 19 bases in the middle. There are 14 residues in the CDR3. Germline loops: CDR1 SGHAT, CDR2 FQNNGV. CDR3 bases: TGTGCCAGCAGCTTACGAACTAGCCCGGCTGAGTTGTTTTTT. Protein: CASSLRTSPAELFF.

The chain carries TRBV23-1 and TRBJ1-5; D might be TRBD1 (5 bases). TRBV23-1 is placed among ORFs of uncertain function. V lost 2 bases and J lost 0, with 14 bases in between. The CDR3 is 17 residues long. CDR3 sequence: CASSQDPDRYSNQPQHF. The CDR3 DNA reads as TGCGCCAGCAGTCAAGACCCTGACAGATATAGCAATCAGCCCCAGCATTTT.

The V gene is TRBV3-1 (or the pseudogene TRBV3-2), the J gene TRBJ1-5; D not certain. This CDR3 comprises 15 residues. Between the trimmed V and J ends, which lost 0 bases and 2 bases, there was a span of 8 bases. The germline V gene encodes CDR1 LGHDT and CDR2 YNNKEL (reference sequence). Written as DNA, the CDR3 is TGTGCCAGCAGCCAAGAGTCTTCGGGCAATCAGCCCCAGCATTTT. Its translation is CASSQESSGNQPQHF.